This entry features one TCR beta chain sequence. Its antigen is currently unknown. The record originates from a study of T cell responses to AZD1222 COVID-19 vaccine. Broader study findings: Every sample of the repertoires postdated the peak T cell response. The span of vaccine-associated CD4 TCRs extended across spike, with dominance at 160-218 and 743-854. The study reported that nearly half of spike-specific TCRs target unmutated variant regions.

V lost 3 bases to trimming and J lost 5 bases, with 14 bases between them. The CDR3 is made up of 15 amino acids. Germline lookup yields CDR1 SGHVS and CDR2 FQNEAQ. Clones were sequenced by immunoSEQ multiplex PCR, and TCRdb holds only the in-frame ones, with some missing. This table has under 200,000 clones, more than 85% appearing once. The chain couples TRBV7-8 to TRBJ1-5; D is uncertain. This clonotype originated in an adult in good health. Sample: peripheral blood, taken on day 0 of AZD1222 vaccination. The chain's CDR3 is CASSLIQGSDQPQHF. CDR3 sequence (DNA): TGTGCCAGCAGCTTGATTCAAGGGTCGGATCAGCCCCAGCATTTT.